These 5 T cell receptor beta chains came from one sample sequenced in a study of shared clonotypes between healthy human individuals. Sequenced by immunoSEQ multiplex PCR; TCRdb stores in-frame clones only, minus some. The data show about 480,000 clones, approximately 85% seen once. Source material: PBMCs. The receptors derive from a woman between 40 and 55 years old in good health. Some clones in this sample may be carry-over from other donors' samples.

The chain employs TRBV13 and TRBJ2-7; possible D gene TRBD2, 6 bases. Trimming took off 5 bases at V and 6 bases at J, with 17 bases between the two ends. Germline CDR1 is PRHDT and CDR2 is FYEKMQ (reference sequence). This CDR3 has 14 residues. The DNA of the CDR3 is TGTGCCAGCAGCCCGGGACTGATGCCCCCCGAGCAGTACTTC. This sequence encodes CASSPGLMPPEQYF.

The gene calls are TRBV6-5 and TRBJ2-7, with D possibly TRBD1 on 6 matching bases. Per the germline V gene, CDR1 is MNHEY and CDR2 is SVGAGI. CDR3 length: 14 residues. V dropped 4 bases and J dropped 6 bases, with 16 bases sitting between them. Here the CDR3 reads CASSFSAGEFEQYF. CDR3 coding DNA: TGTGCCAGCAGTTTTTCCGCAGGGGAGTTCGAGCAGTACTTC.

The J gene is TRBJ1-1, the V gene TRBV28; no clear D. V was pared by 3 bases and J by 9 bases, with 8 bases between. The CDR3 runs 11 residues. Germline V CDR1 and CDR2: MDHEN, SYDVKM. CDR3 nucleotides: TGTGCCAGCAGTTTGTGGCAGCAAGCTTTCTTT. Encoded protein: CASSLWQQAFF.

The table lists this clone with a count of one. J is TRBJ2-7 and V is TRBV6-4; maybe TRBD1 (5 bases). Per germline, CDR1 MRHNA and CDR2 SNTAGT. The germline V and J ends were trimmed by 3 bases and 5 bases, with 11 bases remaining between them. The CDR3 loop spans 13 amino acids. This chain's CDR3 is CASSEGEGNEQYF. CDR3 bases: TGTGCCAGCAGTGAAGGGGAAGGAAACGAGCAGTACTTC.

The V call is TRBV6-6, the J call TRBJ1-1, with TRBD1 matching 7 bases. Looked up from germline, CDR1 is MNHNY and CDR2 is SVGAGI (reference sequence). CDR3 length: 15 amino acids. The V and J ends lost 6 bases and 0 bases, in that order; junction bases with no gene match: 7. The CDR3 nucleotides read TGTGCCAGCAGACCCCCAGGGGGGATGAACACTGAAGCTTTCTTT. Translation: CASRPPGGMNTEAFF.